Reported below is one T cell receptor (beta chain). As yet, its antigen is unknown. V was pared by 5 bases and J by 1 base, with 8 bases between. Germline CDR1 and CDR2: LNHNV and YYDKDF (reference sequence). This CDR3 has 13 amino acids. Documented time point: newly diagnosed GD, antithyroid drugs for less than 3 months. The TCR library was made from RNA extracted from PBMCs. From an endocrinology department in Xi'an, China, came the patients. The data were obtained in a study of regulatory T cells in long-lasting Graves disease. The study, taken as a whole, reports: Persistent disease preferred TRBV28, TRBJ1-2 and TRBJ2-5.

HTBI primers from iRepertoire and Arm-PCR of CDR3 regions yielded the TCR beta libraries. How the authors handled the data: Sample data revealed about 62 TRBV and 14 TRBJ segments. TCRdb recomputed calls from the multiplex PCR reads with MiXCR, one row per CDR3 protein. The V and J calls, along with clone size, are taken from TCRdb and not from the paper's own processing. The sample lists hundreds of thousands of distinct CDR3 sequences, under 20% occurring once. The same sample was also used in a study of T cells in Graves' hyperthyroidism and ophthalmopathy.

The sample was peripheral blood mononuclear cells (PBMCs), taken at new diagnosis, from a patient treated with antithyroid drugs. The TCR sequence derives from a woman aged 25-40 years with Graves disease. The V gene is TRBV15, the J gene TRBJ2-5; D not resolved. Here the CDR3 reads CATSRRLQETQYF. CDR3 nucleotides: TGTGCCACCAGCCGACGTCTCCAAGAGACCCAGTACTTC.